This is a list of T cell receptor beta chains from one sample in a study of cytotoxic CD8 clonotypes in ibrutinib-treated CLL. The table came from immunoSEQ multiplex PCR; TCRdb's copy has only in-frame clones and leaves some out. The sample records 29,000 or so clones, about 76% being singletons. The starting material was PBMCs, obtained after 36 months of ibrutinib treatment. The receptors come from a human donor with chronic lymphocytic leukemia. CDR3s include the opening cysteine and the closing phenylalanine or tryptophan. The D gene is left open where the match is weak. Some rows mark clone size as missing; the rest say once, few, many or name a class of expanded clone.

TRBJ2-1	once	TRBD1	TRBV11-2	CASSSLRGPSYNEQFF	TGTGCCAGCAGCTCCCTAAGGGGGCCCTCCTACAATGAGCAGTTCTTC
TRBJ2-3	once	.	TRBV10-1	CASSSNTDTQYF	TGCGCCAGCAGCTCCAACACAGATACGCAGTATTTT
TRBJ1-2	.	TRBD1	TRBV7-9	CASSTPLQGAGDGYTF	TGTGCCAGCAGCACACCACTCCAGGGGGCAGGGGACGGCTACACCTTC
TRBJ2-3	.	.	TRBV5-4	CASSLAGQGSKQYF	TGTGCCAGCAGCTTGGCCGGGCAGGGATCTAAGCAGTATTTT
TRBJ1-1	.	TRBD1	TRBV4-2	CASSQEDRGNPLNTEAFF	TGTGCCAGCAGCCAAGAGGACAGGGGGAACCCCTTGAACACTGAAGCTTTCTTT
TRBJ1-1	.	.	TRBV2	CASGPRDEAFF	TGTGCCAGCGGGCCCAGAGACGAAGCTTTCTTT
TRBJ2-2	.	.	TRBV9	CASSPNRRADTGELFF	TGTGCCAGCAGCCCTAATCGACGGGCGGACACCGGGGAGCTGTTTTTT
TRBJ2-3	.	.	TRBV5-1	CASSPEGRSTDTQYF	TGCGCCAGCAGCCCGGAGGGGCGGAGCACAGATACGCAGTATTTT
TRBJ2-3	once	TRBD1	TRBV29-1	CSVGDRFTDTQYF	TGCAGCGTTGGGGACAGATTCACAGATACGCAGTATTTT
TRBJ2-1	few	TRBD2	TRBV7-3	CASSFGLALLNEQFF	TGTGCCAGCAGCTTCGGACTAGCCCTTCTCAATGAGCAGTTCTTC
TRBJ2-7	.	.	TRBV25-1	CASSVQGTSSYEQYF	TGTGCCAGCAGTGTTCAGGGTACGAGCTCCTACGAGCAGTACTTC
TRBJ2-5	.	TRBD2	TRBV5-4	CASSASLAGVETQYF	TGTGCCAGCAGCGCTTCACTAGCGGGGGTTGAGACCCAGTACTTC
TRBJ2-3	.	TRBD2	TRBV5-1	CASSLATGGPTDTQYF	TGCGCCAGCAGCTTGGCGACGGGGGGGCCAACAGATACGCAGTATTTT
TRBJ1-5	once	.	TRBV7-9	CASSPDSAQPQHF	TGTGCCAGCAGCCCGGACAGCGCACAGCCCCAGCATTTT
TRBJ2-3	few	.	TRBV11-3	CASSRNEDTQYF	TGTGCCAGCAGCCGAAATGAAGATACGCAGTATTTT
TRBJ1-1	.	.	TRBV5-6	CASSLGGLGTEAFF	TGTGCCAGCAGCTTGGGGGGGCTGGGGACTGAAGCTTTCTTT
TRBJ2-1	few	TRBD2	TRBV27	CASSLSQLAGGHYEQFF	TGTGCCAGCAGTTTATCCCAACTAGCGGGGGGCCACTATGAGCAGTTCTTC
TRBJ2-2	.	.	TRBV7-2	CASSLVPLGGELFF	TGTGCCAGCAGCTTAGTTCCACTGGGCGGGGAGCTGTTTTTT
TRBJ2-2	.	TRBD2	TRBV7-6	CASDLAGDGELFF	TGTGCCAGCGATTTAGCGGGGGACGGGGAGCTGTTTTTT
TRBJ1-3	.	.	TRBV15	CATSRDLSRGNTIYF	TGTGCCACCAGCAGAGATTTATCAAGGGGAAACACCATATATTTT
TRBJ2-1	.	TRBD1	TRBV9	CASSVETGGYNEQFF	TGTGCCAGCAGCGTAGAGACAGGGGGGTACAATGAGCAGTTCTTC
TRBJ1-2	.	.	TRBV5-6	CASSLVGGNGYGYTF	TGTGCCAGCAGCTTGGTTGGGGGGAACGGCTATGGCTACACCTTC
TRBJ1-4	.	.	TRBV4-1	CASSRGLPVMYEKLFF	TGCGCCAGCAGCCGGGGACTTCCTGTGATGTATGAAAAACTGTTTTTT